Each of the 32 T cell receptor beta chains below was sequenced from the same sample in a study of lymphopenia after photon versus proton radiotherapy. Clones were sequenced by immunoSEQ multiplex PCR, and TCRdb holds only the in-frame ones, with some missing. The data contain about 33,000 clones, roughly nine tenths of them singletons. Specimen: peripheral blood, collected from a patient treated with photon-based radiotherapy. The source of these receptors is a woman aged 45-65 years with pancreatic cancer.

J is TRBJ1-2 and V is TRBV30; 8 bases fit TRBD1. V lost 5 bases and J lost 7; bases outside the gene matches: 12. Germline CDR1 reads GTSNPN; CDR2 reads SVGIG (reference sequence). The CDR3 is 14 residues long. This CDR3 is CAWEVRGRFIGYTF. CDR3 sequence (DNA): TGTGCCTGGGAAGTCAGGGGGCGGTTCATTGGCTACACCTTC.

This sequence joins TRBV6-5 and TRBJ2-7; 7 bases fit TRBD1. The ends lost 5 bases at V and 3 bases at J; junction bases unmatched: 10. The CDR3 spans 15 residues. CDR1 MNHEY and CDR2 SVGAGI come from the germline V gene. CDR3 nucleotide sequence: TGTGCCAGCAGTCGGGACAGCTCTCCGAACTACGAGCAGTACTTC. It encodes CASSRDSSPNYEQYF.

The rearrangement uses TRBV19 and TRBJ2-3; 8 bases agree with TRBD2. Losses at the gene ends were 3 bases for V and 2 bases for J; bases not matched to a gene: 4. The CDR3 has 15 amino acids. The germline gives CDR1 LNHDA, CDR2 SQIVND (reference sequence). CDR3 DNA: TGTGCCAGTAGTATTTACGGGGGGGTCACAGATACGCAGTATTTT. It encodes CASSIYGGVTDTQYF.

The chain links TRBV28 to TRBJ2-1, with TRBD2 identical over 11 bases. CDR1 and CDR2 (germline): MDHEN, SYDVKM. After removal of 6 bases from V and 5 bases from J, the junction contained 6 bases not matched to a gene. The CDR3 length is 15 residues. The CDR3 is CASRLPGLADNEQFF. CDR3 sequence (DNA): TGTGCCAGCAGACTCCCGGGACTAGCGGACAATGAGCAGTTCTTC.

The chain uses TRBV6-5 and TRBJ2-1; tentative D call: TRBD2 (6 bases). The V end lost 0 bases, the J end lost 4 bases, and 13 bases lay between the germline ends. Germline V gives CDR1 MNHEY, CDR2 SVGAGI. This CDR3 has 16 amino acids. CDR3 DNA: TGTGCCAGCAGTTACTCGCGGGGAGAGGTATACAATGAGCAGTTCTTC. It codes for CASSYSRGEVYNEQFF.

The chain recombines TRBV30 with TRBJ2-7; possibly TRBD1 for D (5 bases). Germline V CDR1 and CDR2: GTSNPN, SVGIG (reference sequence). The CDR3 has 13 amino acids. The germline V and J ends were trimmed by 2 bases and 5 bases, with 13 bases remaining between them. CDR3 residues: CAWSIQGGNEQYF. CDR3 coding DNA: TGTGCCTGGAGTATCCAGGGTGGCAACGAGCAGTACTTC.

The chain uses TRBV10-3 and TRBJ1-1, with no clear D. The V gene lost 8 bases and the J gene lost 1 base, with 8 bases spanning the gap. Germline CDR1 ENHRY, CDR2 SYGVKD. The CDR3 is 12 amino acids. CDR3: CAIETGNTEAFF. CDR3 nucleotide sequence: TGTGCCATCGAGACGGGGAACACTGAAGCTTTCTTT.

J is TRBJ2-2 and V is TRBV30; 13 positions agree with TRBD2. There are 18 residues in the CDR3. V shed 4 bases and J 8 bases; nucleotides not matched to a gene: 16. CDR1 is GTSNPN and CDR2 is SVGIG in the germline V gene (reference sequence). CDR3 coding DNA: TGTGCCTGGACCGTTAGGGGTAGGACTAGCGGGAGAGATGGGGAGCTGTTTTTT. Its translation: CAWTVRGRTSGRDGELFF.

The rearrangement joins TRBV11-2 to TRBJ2-1; TRBD2 matches 10 bases. Trimming removed 5 bases from V and 7 bases from J; junction bases left unmatched: 14. Germline V gene data show CDR1 as SGHAT and CDR2 as FQNNGV. CDR3 length: 17 amino acids. This CDR3 reads CASSPRTSGGGGNEQFF. CDR3 nucleotides: TGTGCCAGCAGCCCGCGGACTAGCGGAGGCGGCGGGAATGAGCAGTTCTTC. Full variable domain (remainder filled in from reference TRBV11-2 and TRBJ2-1): EAGVAQSPRYKIIEKRQSVAFWCNPISGHATLYWYQQILGQGPKLLIQFQNNGVVDDSQLPKDRFSAERLKGVDSTLKIQPAKLEDSAVYLCASSPRTSGGGGNEQFFGPGTRLTVL.

The CDR3 protein is CASSQDGLATSEQYF. CDR3 nucleotides: TGCGCCAGCAGCCAAGACGGACTAGCGACCAGCGAGCAGTACTTC. The chain employs TRBV4-3 and TRBJ2-7; 9 bases are shared with TRBD2. Germline assignment: CDR1 LGHNA and CDR2 YSLEER. There are 15 residues in the CDR3. Unmatched junction bases numbered 6, after V lost 0 bases and J lost 6 bases.

This chain joins TRBV7-2 and TRBJ1-2; D is unresolved. V was clipped by 3 bases and J by 5 bases, with 10 bases between them. This CDR3 region has 13 residues. Germline V CDR1 and CDR2: SGHTA, FQGNSA. CDR3 in DNA: TGTGCCAGCAGCTTTGGTCCCGAGTATGGCTACACCTTC. This gives the protein CASSFGPEYGYTF.

This rearrangement joins TRBV28 to TRBJ2-1; D may correspond to TRBD1 or TRBD2 (5 bases each). Germline V CDR1 and CDR2: MDHEN, SYDVKM. Trimming stripped 8 bases from V and 2 bases from J, with 13 bases between. This CDR3 comprises 14 residues. The CDR3 region has the DNA TGTGCCAGCGACCGGGACGGCCCCTACAATGAGCAGTTCTTC. This translates into CASDRDGPYNEQFF.

The chain recombines TRBV10-1 with TRBJ2-1; D is possibly TRBD1 or TRBD2 (5 bases each). Germline V lookup: CDR1 WNHNN, CDR2 SYGVQD (reference sequence). The CDR3 spans 14 residues. The V and J ends lost 0 bases and 9 bases respectively, with 12 bases between them. The CDR3 nucleotides are TGCGCCAGCAGTGAGTCAGGCCCTGGGGGTGAGCAGTTCTTC. Protein product: CASSESGPGGEQFF.

The rearrangement uses TRBV7-9 and TRBJ2-1, with D uncertain. The CDR3 spans 18 residues. The V gene's germline CDR1 is SEHNR and CDR2 FQNEAQ (reference sequence). V dropped 3 bases and J dropped 0 bases, with 18 bases sitting between them. The CDR3 here is CASSFIGLRQSSYNEQFF. The CDR3 DNA reads TGTGCCAGCAGCTTCATAGGGTTGCGCCAGAGCTCCTACAATGAGCAGTTCTTC.

This clone was observed a single time. The V call is TRBV28, the J call TRBJ1-2; a weak D match, TRBD1 (6 bases). The ends were cut back, 5 bases at V and 4 bases at J, with 17 bases in the middle. This CDR3 has 15 residues. Germline CDR1 is MDHEN and CDR2 is SYDVKM. The CDR3: CASSPRTGGGYGYTF. Here the CDR3 DNA reads TGTGCCAGCAGTCCCAGGACGGGGGGCGGCTATGGCTACACCTTC.

The rearrangement uses TRBV6-1 and TRBJ1-5, with TRBD1 identical over 7 bases. CDR3 size: 15 residues. J gave up 3 bases and V 5 bases, and 7 bases lay outside the gene matches. The V gene's germline CDR1 is MNHNS and CDR2 SASEGT. The CDR3: CASSKTGADNQPQHF. The CDR3 region has the DNA TGTGCCAGCAGTAAAACAGGGGCCGACAATCAGCCCCAGCATTTT.

The chain is built from TRBV19 and TRBJ2-1; D is possibly TRBD1 or TRBD2 (6 bases each). Trimming pared 5 bases from V and 8 bases from J, leaving 16 bases between. CDR1 is LNHDA, CDR2 SQIVND, per germline (reference sequence). The CDR3 totals 14 residues. The CDR3 reads CASSFRARGDEQFF. CDR3 bases: TGTGCCAGTAGTTTCCGGGCTAGGGGGGATGAGCAGTTCTTC.

The rearrangement uses TRBV19 and TRBJ2-3, with a possible D match to TRBD2 (7 bases). CDR1 is LNHDA and CDR2 is SQIVND in the germline V gene (reference sequence). The CDR3 spans 13 residues. V dropped 8 bases and J dropped 7 bases, with 16 bases sitting between them. In DNA, the CDR3 is TGTGCCAGTGGGACGCAGGGGACTAATACGCAGTATTTT. It is translated as CASGTQGTNTQYF.

The chain joins TRBV5-4 to TRBJ2-1; maybe TRBD2 (6 bases). From germline, CDR1 is SGHNT and CDR2 YYREEE (reference sequence). The V gene lost 0 bases and the J gene lost 4 bases, with 11 bases spanning the gap. This CDR3 region has 15 residues. The CDR3 coding sequence is TGTGCCAGCAGCTTGGCCTCGGGGGTGTACAATGAGCAGTTCTTC. It is translated as CASSLASGVYNEQFF.

The chain recombines TRBV2 with TRBJ2-6, with 8 bases lining up with TRBD1. Germline V lookup: CDR1 SNHLY, CDR2 FYNNEI. V lost 3 bases, J lost 0 bases, and 4 bases stayed unmatched. The CDR3 runs to 17 residues. The CDR3 here is CASSDRGLSSGANVLTF. DNA of the CDR3: TGTGCCAGCAGTGACAGGGGGCTCAGCTCTGGGGCCAACGTCCTGACTTTC.

The chain has TRBV7-2 and TRBJ1-4; 9 bases agree with TRBD1. Germline V gives CDR1 SGHTA, CDR2 FQGNSA. The CDR3 is 14 amino acids. Trimming took 5 bases from V and 5 from J; bases not matched to a gene: 3. The CDR3 spells CASSPDRGNEKLFF. For the CDR3, the DNA is TGTGCCAGCAGCCCGGACAGGGGCAATGAAAAACTGTTTTTT.

V is TRBV10-3 and J is TRBJ1-5; a possible D gene is TRBD1 (5 bases). CDR3 length: 13 residues. Trimming shortened V by 3 bases and J by 6 bases, and 9 bases separated the two germline ends. Germline loops: CDR1 ENHRY, CDR2 SYGVKD. The chain's CDR3 is CAISETGVQPQHF. CDR3 sequence (DNA): TGTGCCATCAGTGAAACAGGAGTTCAGCCCCAGCATTTT.

The chain is built from TRBV5-4 and TRBJ1-5, with a tentative D call TRBD1 (6 bases). The CDR3 is made up of 18 amino acids. The germline gives CDR1 SGHNT, CDR2 YYREEE (reference sequence). With 4 bases removed from V and 0 bases from J, the gap between germline ends came to 20 bases. In nucleotides, the CDR3 is TGTGCCAGCAGCGAGGGCTCGGGACACCCGAATAGCAATCAGCCCCAGCATTTT. Amino acid sequence: CASSEGSGHPNSNQPQHF.

The sample holds one count of this clone. The chain joins TRBV7-2 to TRBJ2-6; D may match TRBD1 or TRBD2 (6 bases each). Trimming cost V 2 bases and J 3 bases, with 11 bases left between them. Germline V CDR1 and CDR2: SGHTA, FQGNSA. The CDR3 sequence is 16 residues long. CDR3 sequence reads: CASSLTGRIGANVLTF. CDR3 nucleotides: TGTGCCAGCAGCTTAACAGGGAGGATTGGGGCCAACGTCCTGACTTTC.

This chain links TRBV6-6 with TRBJ2-7; D gene unclear. The germline V and J ends were trimmed by 10 bases and 2 bases, with 18 bases remaining between them. Germline V gives CDR1 MNHNY, CDR2 SVGAGI (reference sequence). The CDR3 runs to 14 residues. The CDR3: CATTRMQAPYEQYF. Here the CDR3 DNA reads TGTGCCACCACACGCATGCAGGCCCCCTACGAGCAGTACTTC.

The chain uses TRBV30 and TRBJ2-3; D not resolved. V lost 0 bases, J lost 6 bases, and 16 bases lay in between. Germline V gives CDR1 GTSNPN, CDR2 SVGIG (reference sequence). CDR3 size: 15 residues. The CDR3 spells CAWSVTGGERDTQYF. Here the CDR3 DNA reads TGTGCCTGGAGTGTTACGGGCGGAGAGAGGGATACGCAGTATTTT.

This clone was detected only a few times. J is TRBJ1-5 and V is TRBV7-2, with D perhaps TRBD1 (6 bases). The CDR3 has 15 residues. Germline assignment: CDR1 SGHTA and CDR2 FQGNSA. The germline V and J ends were trimmed by 4 bases and 6 bases, with 16 bases remaining between them. The CDR3 nucleotides read TGTGCCAGCAGCTACAGGGAGGCCCCCGGTCAGCCCCAGCATTTT. Translation gives CASSYREAPGQPQHF.

The chain carries TRBV10-1 and TRBJ2-2, with D unclear. The CDR3 has 14 amino acids. The V gene lost 7 bases and the J gene lost 0 bases, with 9 bases spanning the gap. The germline V gene encodes CDR1 WNHNN and CDR2 SYGVQD (reference sequence). CDR3 in amino acids: CASIMGANTGELFF. The CDR3 nucleotides are TGCGCCAGCATCATGGGCGCGAACACCGGGGAGCTGTTTTTT.

The chain couples TRBV18 to TRBJ1-4, with TRBD1 identical over 9 bases. The CDR3 has 14 residues. Germline lookup yields CDR1 KGHSH and CDR2 LQKENI. After removal of 3 bases from V and 5 bases from J, the junction contained 1 base not matched to a gene. The DNA for the CDR3 is TGTGCCAGCTCACCGGGACAGGGAAATGAAAAACTGTTTTTT. This sequence encodes CASSPGQGNEKLFF.

The gene calls are TRBV5-6 and TRBJ1-6; a possible D gene is TRBD1 (6 bases). The V gene lost 1 base and the J gene lost 8 bases, with 13 bases spanning the gap. Germline V gene sequence: CDR1 SGHDT, CDR2 YYEEEE. The CDR3 loop spans 15 amino acids. CDR3 amino acids: CASSLNYRDYSPLHF. The DNA for the CDR3 is TGTGCCAGCAGCTTGAACTACAGGGATTATTCACCCCTCCACTTT.

V gene TRBV19 combines with J gene TRBJ1-5, with D perhaps matching TRBD1 (5 bases). The V end lost 3 bases, the J end lost 2 bases, and 11 bases lay between the germline ends. From germline, CDR1 is LNHDA and CDR2 SQIVND (reference sequence). CDR3 size: 15 residues. The CDR3, as DNA: TGTGCCAGTAGTATGGCGGGACGGGGCAATCAGCCCCAGCATTTT. It translates to CASSMAGRGNQPQHF.

This clone was counted between two and nine times. The chain carries TRBV7-9 and TRBJ1-5, with 9 bases matching TRBD1. Trimming at V came to 6 bases and at J to 1 base, leaving 7 bases not matched to a gene. The CDR3 totals 16 residues. Germline V CDR1 and CDR2: SEHNR, FQNEAQ (reference sequence). CDR3 coding DNA: TGTGCCAGCAGTTTAACGACAGGGGGGAGCAATCAGCCCCAGCATTTT. Its protein product is CASSLTTGGSNQPQHF. The full variable domain, its missing parts supplied by reference TRBV7-9 and TRBJ1-5, is DTGVSQNPRHKITKRGQNVTFRCDPISEHNRLYWYRQTLGQGPEFLTYFQNEAQLEKSRLLSDRFSAERPKGSFSTLEIQRTEQGDSAMYLCASSLTTGGSNQPQHFGDGTRLSIL.